The next 17 T cell receptor beta chains were all read from a single sample in a study of cytomegalovirus exposure and HLA in healthy donors. Primers: 60 Vbeta forward and 13 Jbeta reverse. Libraries were prepared by immunoSEQ multiplex PCR; TCRdb keeps only in-frame clonotypes and omits some of them. The table records 100,000 or so clones, approximately 72% of them present only once. The specimen was PBMCs. These receptors all come from a man aged 25-40 years in good health and CMV-seropositive.

The V gene is TRBV4-1, the J gene TRBJ1-5, with D unclear. Germline assignment: CDR1 MGHRA and CDR2 YSYEKL. This CDR3 region has 14 residues. Trimming took 1 base from V and 6 from J, leaving 10 bases between them. The CDR3 sequence is CASSQGSVPQPQHF. CDR3 nucleotide sequence: TGCGCCAGCAGCCAAGGGTCGGTGCCTCAGCCCCAGCATTTT.

The chain is built from TRBV7-9 and TRBJ2-7; 8 bases line up with TRBD1. With 3 bases clipped from V and 0 bases from J, the junction kept 7 bases outside the gene matches. From germline, CDR1 is SEHNR and CDR2 FQNEAQ (reference sequence). The CDR3 runs 16 residues. The CDR3 spells CASSFPDRDSSYEQYF. The CDR3 coding sequence is TGTGCCAGCAGCTTCCCGGACAGGGATAGCTCCTACGAGCAGTACTTC.

V and J are TRBV30 and TRBJ1-1; D call uncertain. V lost 3 bases and J 0 bases, leaving 8 bases between the germline ends. There are 13 residues in the CDR3. Per the germline V gene, CDR1 is GTSNPN and CDR2 is SVGIG (reference sequence). The CDR3 here is CAWSPQMNTEAFF. Here the CDR3 DNA reads TGTGCCTGGAGCCCTCAGATGAACACTGAAGCTTTCTTT.

This clone came up a few times. Its ends do not fully match the called genes, so a read error is possible. The chain combines TRBV7-9 with TRBJ1-2; 9 bases map to TRBD1. This CDR3 has 14 residues. Germline V gene sequence: CDR1 SEHNR, CDR2 FQNEAQ (reference sequence). CDR3 DNA: TGTTCCAGCAGCTTAGGGGACAGGGATGGAGGCTACACCTTC. It codes for CSSSLGDRDGGYTF.

The V call is TRBV5-1, the J call TRBJ1-1; D gene ambiguous. V was cut by 0 bases and J by 1 base, with 13 bases left in between. The CDR3 has 16 residues. Per the germline V gene, CDR1 is SGHRS and CDR2 is YFSETQ. Written as DNA, the CDR3 is TGCGCCAGCAGCTTGGACCCCACACGCCCGAACACTGAAGCTTTCTTT. The encoded protein is CASSLDPTRPNTEAFF.

On this clone: The junction shows a germline mismatch at one end, possibly a read error. The V and J genes are TRBV30 and TRBJ2-1, with no clear D. CDR3 length: 14 amino acids. Germline loops: CDR1 GTSNPN, CDR2 SVGIG (reference sequence). The CDR3 region has the DNA TGTGCCCGGAGATCCGCCCGCTCAGACAATGAGCAGTTCTTC. This encodes CARRSARSDNEQFF.

V usage is TRBV4-2 and J usage is TRBJ2-1; D is possibly TRBD2 (6 bases). There are 13 residues in the CDR3. Germline V CDR1 and CDR2: LGHNA, YNFKEQ. Trimming left V 8 bases short and J 5 bases short, with 13 bases between. The CDR3 bases are TGTGCCAGCTCTTGGGAGGTCAACAATGAGCAGTTCTTC. Translation gives CASSWEVNNEQFF.

The V call is TRBV5-6, the J call TRBJ2-6, with 13 bases aligning to TRBD2. Germline trimming cut 2 bases from V and 0 bases from J; bases unmatched to any gene: 2. The CDR3 is made up of 18 amino acids. Germline loops: CDR1 SGHDT, CDR2 YYEEEE. CDR3 in amino acids: CASSLLAGGISGANVLTF. CDR3 nucleotides: TGTGCCAGCAGCTTACTAGCGGGGGGGATCTCTGGGGCCAACGTCCTGACTTTC.

This clone was detected a few times. The V call is TRBV19, the J call TRBJ2-7; a possible D gene is TRBD1 (5 bases). CDR1 LNHDA and CDR2 SQIVND come from the germline V gene (reference sequence). This CDR3 region has 12 residues. V gave up 8 bases and J gave up 0 bases, with 8 bases separating them. The CDR3, as DNA: TGTGCCAGTTCGGACATCTCCTACGAGCAGTACTTC. Protein sequence: CASSDISYEQYF.

This chain links TRBV28 with TRBJ1-5, with TRBD1 matching over 9 bases. CDR1 and CDR2 from the germline V gene are MDHEN and SYDVKM. The trim removed 4 bases at V and 2 bases at J, leaving 12 bases unmatched. The CDR3 has 18 residues. CDR3 bases: TGTGCCAGCAGTTCGTATGAACAGGGGGCTCAGGGCAATCAGCCCCAGCATTTT. Translated, it gives CASSSYEQGAQGNQPQHF.

The V and J genes are TRBV7-9 and TRBJ2-5; D remains ambiguous. This CDR3 comprises 13 residues. V lost 2 bases and J lost 2, with 6 bases in between. CDR1 SEHNR and CDR2 FQNEAQ come from the germline V gene (reference sequence). CDR3 amino acids: CASSLSRQETQYF. DNA of the CDR3: TGTGCCAGCAGCTTATCCAGACAAGAGACCCAGTACTTC.

The genes are TRBV13 and TRBJ1-6; D is ambiguous. Trimming took 0 bases from V and 4 from J, leaving 10 bases between them. Germline lookup yields CDR1 PRHDT and CDR2 FYEKMQ (reference sequence). The CDR3 contains 16 residues. Here the CDR3 DNA reads TGTGCCAGCAGCTTAGGTCAACCCAGTTATAATTCACCCCTCCACTTT. Its protein is CASSLGQPSYNSPLHF.

This rearrangement joins TRBV6-5 to TRBJ2-7, with D perhaps matching TRBD2 (5 bases). This CDR3 spans 15 amino acids. Germline V gene data show CDR1 as MNHEY and CDR2 as SVGAGI. The germline V and J ends were trimmed by 0 bases and 3 bases, with 12 bases remaining between them. As DNA, the CDR3 is TGTGCCAGCAGTTACTCGAGCGGCAGAGGCTACGAGCAGTACTTC. Its translation: CASSYSSGRGYEQYF.

The chain carries TRBV7-8 and TRBJ1-5, with D possibly being TRBD1 (5 bases). The CDR3 is 14 residues long. V lost 1 base and J 5 bases, leaving 9 bases between the germline ends. From germline, CDR1 is SGHVS and CDR2 FQNEAQ. The CDR3 DNA reads as TGTGCCAGCAGCTTAGTCAGGGCTGATCAGCCCCAGCATTTT. Amino acids: CASSLVRADQPQHF.

The J gene is TRBJ2-3, the V gene TRBV5-6; 13 nucleotides agree with TRBD2. Germline CDR1 SGHDT, CDR2 YYEEEE. V was pared by 0 bases and J by 0 bases, with 4 bases of the junction left unmatched. The CDR3 contains 18 residues. The CDR3 loop reads CASSLGLAGGQSTDTQYF. The CDR3 nucleotides read TGTGCCAGCAGCTTGGGACTAGCGGGGGGACAAAGCACAGATACGCAGTATTTT. Full variable domain (outside the CDR3, taken from reference TRBV5-6 and TRBJ2-3): DAGVTQSPTHLIKTRGQQVTLRCSPKSGHDTVSWYQQALGQGPQFIFQYYEEEERQRGNFPDRFSGHQFPNYSSELNVNALLLGDSALYLCASSLGLAGGQSTDTQYFGPGTRLTVL.

CDR3 protein: CASSLDARGSTAFF. CDR3 DNA: TGTGCCAGCAGCTTAGACGCCAGGGGGAGTACAGCTTTCTTT. The V and J genes are TRBV11-2 and TRBJ1-1; 7 nucleotides align to TRBD1. In germline, CDR1 is SGHAT, CDR2 FQNNGV. The J segment lost 10 bases and the V segment lost 0 bases, leaving 8 bases of the junction unmatched. The CDR3 has 14 amino acids.

The chain links TRBV7-8 to TRBJ2-5, with 7 bases matching TRBD1. The last part of the DNA fits TRBJ2-7 better; the J call may be wrong. Germline V gene lookup returns CDR1 SGHVS and CDR2 FQNEAQ. The CDR3 consists of 18 residues. The CDR3 sequence: CASSLDRKVPHSHYEQYF. The CDR3, as DNA: TGTGCCAGCAGCTTGGACAGGAAGGTCCCCCACTCCCACTACGAGCAGTACTTC.